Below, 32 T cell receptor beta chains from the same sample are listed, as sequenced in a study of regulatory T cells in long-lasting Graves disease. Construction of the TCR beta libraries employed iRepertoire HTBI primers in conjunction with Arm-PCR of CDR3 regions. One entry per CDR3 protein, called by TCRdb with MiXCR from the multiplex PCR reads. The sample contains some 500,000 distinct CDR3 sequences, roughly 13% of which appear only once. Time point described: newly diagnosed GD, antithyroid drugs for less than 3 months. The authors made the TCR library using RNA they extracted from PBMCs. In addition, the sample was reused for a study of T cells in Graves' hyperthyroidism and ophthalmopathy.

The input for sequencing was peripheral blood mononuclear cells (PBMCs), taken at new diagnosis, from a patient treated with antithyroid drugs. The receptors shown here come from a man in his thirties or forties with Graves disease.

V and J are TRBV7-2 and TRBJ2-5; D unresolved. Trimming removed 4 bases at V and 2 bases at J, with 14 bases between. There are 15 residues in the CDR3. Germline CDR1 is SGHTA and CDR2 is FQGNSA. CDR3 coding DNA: TGTGCCAGCAGCTACAAAGGAGTTCCTCAAGAGACCCAGTACTTC. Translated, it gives CASSYKGVPQETQYF.

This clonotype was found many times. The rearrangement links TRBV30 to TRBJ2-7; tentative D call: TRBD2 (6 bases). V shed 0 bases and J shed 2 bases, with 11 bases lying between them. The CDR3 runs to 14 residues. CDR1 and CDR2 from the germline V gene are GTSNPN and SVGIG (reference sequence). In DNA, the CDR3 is TGTGCCTGGAGTGTAAGCGGGCCCGCCTACGAGCAGTACTTC. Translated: CAWSVSGPAYEQYF.

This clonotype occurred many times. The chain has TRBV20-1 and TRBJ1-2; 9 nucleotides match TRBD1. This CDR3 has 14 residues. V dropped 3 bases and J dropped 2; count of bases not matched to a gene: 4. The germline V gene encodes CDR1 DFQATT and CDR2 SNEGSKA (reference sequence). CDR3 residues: CSARSQGANYGYTF. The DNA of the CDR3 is TGCAGTGCTAGGTCACAGGGGGCGAACTATGGCTACACCTTC.

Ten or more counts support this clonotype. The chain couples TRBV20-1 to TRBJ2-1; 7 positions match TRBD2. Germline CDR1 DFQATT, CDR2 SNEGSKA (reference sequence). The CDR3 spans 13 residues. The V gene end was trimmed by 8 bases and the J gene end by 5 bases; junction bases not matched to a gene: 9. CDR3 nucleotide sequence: TGCAGTACCGCTAGCGGAGGAAACAATGAGCAGTTCTTC. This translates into CSTASGGNNEQFF.

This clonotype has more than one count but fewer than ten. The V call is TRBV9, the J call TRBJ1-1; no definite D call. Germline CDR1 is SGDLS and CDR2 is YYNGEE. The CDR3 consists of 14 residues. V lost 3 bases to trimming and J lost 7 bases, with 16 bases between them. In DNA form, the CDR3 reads TGTGCCAGCAGCGAAGGGAGAGGGTCCTATGAAGCTTTCTTT. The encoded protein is CASSEGRGSYEAFF.

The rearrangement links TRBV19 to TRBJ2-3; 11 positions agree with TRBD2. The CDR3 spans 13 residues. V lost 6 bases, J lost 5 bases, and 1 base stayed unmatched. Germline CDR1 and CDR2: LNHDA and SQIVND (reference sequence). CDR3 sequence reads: CASRGLAEDTQYF. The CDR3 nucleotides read TGTGCCAGTAGGGGACTAGCGGAAGATACGCAGTATTTT.

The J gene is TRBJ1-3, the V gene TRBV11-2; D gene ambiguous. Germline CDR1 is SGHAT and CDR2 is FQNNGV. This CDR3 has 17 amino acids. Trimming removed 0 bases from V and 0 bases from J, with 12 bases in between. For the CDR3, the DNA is TGTGCCAGCAGCTTAGAGATTCGGGCATCCTCTGGAAACACCATATATTTT. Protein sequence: CASSLEIRASSGNTIYF.

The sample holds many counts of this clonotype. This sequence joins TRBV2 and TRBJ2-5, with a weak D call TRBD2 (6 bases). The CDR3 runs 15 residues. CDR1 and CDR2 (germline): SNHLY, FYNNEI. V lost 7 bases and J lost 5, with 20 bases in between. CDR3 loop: CASTNAGGILETQYF. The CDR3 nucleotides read TGTGCCAGCACCAATGCTGGCGGGATACTTGAGACCCAGTACTTC.

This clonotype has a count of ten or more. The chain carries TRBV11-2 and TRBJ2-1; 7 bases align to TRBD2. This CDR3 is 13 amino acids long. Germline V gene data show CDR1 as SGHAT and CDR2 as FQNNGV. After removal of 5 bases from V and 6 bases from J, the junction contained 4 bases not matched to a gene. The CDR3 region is CASSMGLTNEQFF. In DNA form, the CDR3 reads TGTGCCAGCAGCATGGGACTAACCAATGAGCAGTTCTTC.

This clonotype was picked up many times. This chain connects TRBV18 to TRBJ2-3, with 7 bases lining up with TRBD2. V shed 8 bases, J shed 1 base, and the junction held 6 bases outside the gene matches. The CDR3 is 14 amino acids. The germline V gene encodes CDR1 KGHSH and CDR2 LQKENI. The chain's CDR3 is CASLRTSRTDTQYF. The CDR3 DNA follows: TGTGCCAGCCTAAGGACTAGTCGCACAGATACGCAGTATTTT.

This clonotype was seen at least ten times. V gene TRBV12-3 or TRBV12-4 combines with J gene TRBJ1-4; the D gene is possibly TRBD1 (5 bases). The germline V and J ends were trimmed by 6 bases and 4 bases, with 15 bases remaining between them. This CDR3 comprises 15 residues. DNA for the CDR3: TGTGCCAGCAGCCTCGGGACCTTGATTAATGAAAAACTGTTTTTT. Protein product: CASSLGTLINEKLFF.

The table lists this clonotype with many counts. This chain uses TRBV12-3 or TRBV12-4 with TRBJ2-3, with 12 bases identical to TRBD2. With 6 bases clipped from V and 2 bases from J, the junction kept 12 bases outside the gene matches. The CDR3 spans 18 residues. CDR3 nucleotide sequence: TGTGCCAGCAGCCACAGACTAGCGGGAGTACTCTCCACAGATACGCAGTATTTT. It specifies CASSHRLAGVLSTDTQYF.

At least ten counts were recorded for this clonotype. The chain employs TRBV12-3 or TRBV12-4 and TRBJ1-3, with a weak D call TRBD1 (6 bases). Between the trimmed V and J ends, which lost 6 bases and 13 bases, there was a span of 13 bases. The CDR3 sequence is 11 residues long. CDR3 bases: TGTGCCAGCAGGCATACAGGGTGGATATATTTT. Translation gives CASRHTGWIYF.

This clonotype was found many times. CDR3 nucleotides: TGCAGCGTTGATGGGGACCCGGCTCCAGATACGCAGTATTTT. It specifies CSVDGDPAPDTQYF. This chain uses TRBV29-1 with TRBJ2-3; D could derive from TRBD1 or TRBD2 (5 bases each). Germline V CDR1 and CDR2: SQVTM, ANQGSEA. This CDR3 comprises 14 residues. The ends were cut back, 3 bases at V and 4 bases at J, with 14 bases in the middle.

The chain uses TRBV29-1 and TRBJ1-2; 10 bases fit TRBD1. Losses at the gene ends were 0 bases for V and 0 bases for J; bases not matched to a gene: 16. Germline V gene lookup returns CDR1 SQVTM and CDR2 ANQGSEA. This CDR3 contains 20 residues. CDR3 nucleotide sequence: TGCAGCGTTGAAGATCTTGTGTGGACAGGGGGGGGAAAGGCTAACTATGGCTACACCTTC. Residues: CSVEDLVWTGGGKANYGYTF.

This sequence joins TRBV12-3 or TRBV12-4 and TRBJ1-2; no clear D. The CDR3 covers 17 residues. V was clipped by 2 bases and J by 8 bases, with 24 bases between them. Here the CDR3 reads CASSLSSGPAAPCGYTF. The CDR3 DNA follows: TGTGCCAGCAGTTTATCCTCCGGGCCCGCCGCCCCATGCGGCTACACCTTC.

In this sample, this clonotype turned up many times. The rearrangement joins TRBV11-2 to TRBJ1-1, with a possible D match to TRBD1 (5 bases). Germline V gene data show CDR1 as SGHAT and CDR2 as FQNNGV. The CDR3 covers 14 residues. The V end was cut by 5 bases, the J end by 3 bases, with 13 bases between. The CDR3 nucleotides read TGTGCCAGCAGCGGAAGTTGGGGGGACACTGAAGCTTTCTTT. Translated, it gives CASSGSWGDTEAFF.

The CDR3, as DNA: TGTGCCAGCAGCCCGGAAGGGGGTGAGCAGTTCTTC. Encoded protein: CASSPEGGEQFF. V gene TRBV6-2 or TRBV6-3 combines with J gene TRBJ2-1, with D tentatively TRBD1 (6 bases). Germline CDR1 reads MNHEY; CDR2 reads SVGEGT. This CDR3 region has 12 residues. V gave up 6 bases and J gave up 9 bases, with 12 bases separating them.

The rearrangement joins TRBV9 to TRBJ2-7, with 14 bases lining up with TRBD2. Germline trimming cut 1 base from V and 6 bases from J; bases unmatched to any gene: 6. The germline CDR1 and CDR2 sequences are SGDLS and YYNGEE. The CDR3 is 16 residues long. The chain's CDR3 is CASSVSPGLAGAEQYF. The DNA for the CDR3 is TGTGCCAGCAGCGTATCCCCGGGACTAGCGGGAGCCGAGCAGTACTTC.

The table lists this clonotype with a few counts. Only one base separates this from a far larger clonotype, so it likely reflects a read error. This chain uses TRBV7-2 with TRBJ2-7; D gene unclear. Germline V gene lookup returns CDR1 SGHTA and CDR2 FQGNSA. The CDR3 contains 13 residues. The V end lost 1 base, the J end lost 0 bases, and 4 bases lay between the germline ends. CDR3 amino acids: CTSSLGPSYEQYF. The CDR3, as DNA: TGTACCAGCAGCTTAGGGCCCTCCTACGAGCAGTACTTC.

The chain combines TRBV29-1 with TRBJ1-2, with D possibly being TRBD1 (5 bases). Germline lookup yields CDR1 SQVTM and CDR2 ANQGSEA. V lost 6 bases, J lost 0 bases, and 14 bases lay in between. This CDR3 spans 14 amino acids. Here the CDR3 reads CSVTRQSANYGYTF. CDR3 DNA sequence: TGCAGCGTGACGAGACAGTCAGCTAACTATGGCTACACCTTC. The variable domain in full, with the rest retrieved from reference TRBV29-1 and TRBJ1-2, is SAVISQKPSRDICQRGTSLTIQCQVDSQVTMMFWYRQQPGQSLTLIATANQGSEATYESGFVIDKFPISRPNLTFSTLTVSNMSPEDSSIYLCSVTRQSANYGYTFGSGTRLTVV.

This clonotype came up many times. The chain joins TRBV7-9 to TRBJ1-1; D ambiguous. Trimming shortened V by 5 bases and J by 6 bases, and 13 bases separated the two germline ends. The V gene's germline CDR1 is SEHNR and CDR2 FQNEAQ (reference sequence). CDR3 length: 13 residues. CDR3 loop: CASSPRSGSEAFF. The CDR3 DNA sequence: TGTGCCAGCAGCCCAAGATCCGGATCTGAAGCTTTCTTT.

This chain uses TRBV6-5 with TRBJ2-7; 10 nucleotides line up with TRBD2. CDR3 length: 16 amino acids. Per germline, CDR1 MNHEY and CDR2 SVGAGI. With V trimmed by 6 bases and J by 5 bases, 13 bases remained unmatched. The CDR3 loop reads CASRYQRLAGENEQYF. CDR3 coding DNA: TGTGCCAGCAGGTACCAGCGCCTAGCGGGAGAAAACGAGCAGTACTTC.

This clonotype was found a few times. The CDR3 is CSAQAVHNNEQFF. CDR3 nucleotide sequence: TGCAGCGCCCAGGCGGTCCACAACAATGAGCAGTTCTTC. This chain joins TRBV20-1 and TRBJ2-1; D ambiguous. Germline-derived CDR1 and CDR2 are DFQATT and SNEGSKA (reference sequence). The CDR3 is 13 amino acids.

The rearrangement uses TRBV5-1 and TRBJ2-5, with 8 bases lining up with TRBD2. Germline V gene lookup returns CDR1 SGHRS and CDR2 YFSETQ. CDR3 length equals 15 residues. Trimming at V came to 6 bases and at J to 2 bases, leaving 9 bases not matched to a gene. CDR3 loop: CASTEAGVRQETQYF. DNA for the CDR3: TGCGCCAGCACTGAAGCGGGAGTAAGACAAGAGACCCAGTACTTC.

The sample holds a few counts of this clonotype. The CDR3 protein is CASSGGDRVSYEQYF. The CDR3 nucleotides read TGCGCCAGCAGCGGGGGTGACAGAGTCTCCTACGAGCAGTACTTC. The chain combines TRBV5-1 with TRBJ2-7; D is possibly TRBD1 or TRBD2 (5 bases each). Germline V lookup: CDR1 SGHRS, CDR2 YFSETQ. V gave up 4 bases and J gave up 0 bases, with 14 bases separating them. The CDR3 runs to 15 residues.

CDR3 amino acids: CASSVGGSGTGELFF. The CDR3 DNA is TGTGCCAGCAGCGTAGGCGGGAGTGGGACCGGGGAGCTGTTTTTT. The chain carries TRBV9 and TRBJ2-2; 7 bases map to TRBD2. CDR1 and CDR2 from the germline V gene are SGDLS and YYNGEE. The trim removed 0 bases at V and 5 bases at J, leaving 4 bases unmatched. The CDR3 loop spans 15 amino acids.

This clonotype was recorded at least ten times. CDR3 DNA sequence: TGCAGTGCAACGACAGGGTGGCGAAGCACTGAAGCTTTCTTT. It encodes CSATTGWRSTEAFF. V is TRBV20-1 and J is TRBJ1-1; TRBD1 matches at 7 bases. Unmatched junction bases numbered 11, after V lost 6 bases and J lost 4 bases. The CDR3 is made up of 14 amino acids. The germline V gene has CDR1 DFQATT and CDR2 SNEGSKA (reference sequence).

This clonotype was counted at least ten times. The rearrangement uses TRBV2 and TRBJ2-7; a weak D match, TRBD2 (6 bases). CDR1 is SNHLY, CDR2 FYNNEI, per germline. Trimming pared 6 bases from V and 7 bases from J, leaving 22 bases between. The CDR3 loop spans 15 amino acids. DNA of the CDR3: TGTGCCAGCAGCTACAGACCGGACTATGGTGGGGAGCAGTACTTC. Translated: CASSYRPDYGGEQYF.

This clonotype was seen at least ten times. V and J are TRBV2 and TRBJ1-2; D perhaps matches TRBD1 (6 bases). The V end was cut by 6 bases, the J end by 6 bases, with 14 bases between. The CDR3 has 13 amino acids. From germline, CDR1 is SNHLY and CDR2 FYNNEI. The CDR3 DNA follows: TGTGCCAGCAGCCCCCTCCCAGGGGATGGCTACACCTTC. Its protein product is CASSPLPGDGYTF.

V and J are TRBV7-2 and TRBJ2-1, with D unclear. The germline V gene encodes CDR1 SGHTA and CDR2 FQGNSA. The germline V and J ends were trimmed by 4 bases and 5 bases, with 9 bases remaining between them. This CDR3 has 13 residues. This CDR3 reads CASSSGFHNEQFF. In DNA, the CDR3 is TGTGCCAGCAGCTCTGGATTCCACAATGAGCAGTTCTTC.

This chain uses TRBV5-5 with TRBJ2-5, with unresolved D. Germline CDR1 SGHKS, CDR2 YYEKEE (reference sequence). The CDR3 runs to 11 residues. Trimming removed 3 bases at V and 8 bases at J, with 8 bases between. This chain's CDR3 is CASSSLKTQYF. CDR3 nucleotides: TGTGCCAGCAGCTCGCTCAAAACCCAGTACTTC.